This TCR beta chain was sequenced during a study of cytomegalovirus exposure and HLA in healthy donors. Study details: Some 180 million T cells yielded under 130 million unique TCR beta sequences in earlier analysis. General study points: It was likely that a cluster of highly shared sequence variants was a sequencing artifact.

Regarding this clone: The antigen remains undetermined.

Germline CDR1 and CDR2: MNHEY and SVGAGI. The CDR3 is 13 amino acids. Trimming removed 2 bases from V and 10 bases from J, with 9 bases in between. PCR primers comprised 60 Vbeta and 13 Jbeta primers. Method: immunoSEQ multiplex PCR; TCRdb's copy keeps in-frame clones and lacks some. In all, the sample yields tens of thousands of clones. The specimen sequenced was PBMCs. The rearrangement uses TRBV6-5 and TRBJ1-6; D gene unclear. The sequence was collected from a woman aged 25 to 45 in good health and CMV-seronegative. The CDR3 nucleotides are TGTGCCAGCAGTTACGAAGCTGAATCACCCCTCCACTTT. Its protein product is CASSYEAESPLHF.